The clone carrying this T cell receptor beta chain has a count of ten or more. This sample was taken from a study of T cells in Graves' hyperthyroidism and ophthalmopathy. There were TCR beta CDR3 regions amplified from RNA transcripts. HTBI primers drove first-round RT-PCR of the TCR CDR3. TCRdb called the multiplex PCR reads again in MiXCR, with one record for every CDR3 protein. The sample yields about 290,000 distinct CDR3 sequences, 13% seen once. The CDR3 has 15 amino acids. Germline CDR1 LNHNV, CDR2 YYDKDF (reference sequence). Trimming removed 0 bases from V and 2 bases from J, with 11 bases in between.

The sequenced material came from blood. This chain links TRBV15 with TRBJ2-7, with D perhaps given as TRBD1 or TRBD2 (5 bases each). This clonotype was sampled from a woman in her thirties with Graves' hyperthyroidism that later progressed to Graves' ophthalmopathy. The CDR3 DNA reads TGTGCCACCAGCAGAGATATCGGGGCGACCTACGAGCAGTACTTC. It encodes CATSRDIGATYEQYF. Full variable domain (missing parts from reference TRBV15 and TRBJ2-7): DAMVIQNPRYQVTQFGKPVTLSCSQTLNHNVMYWYQQKSSQAPKLLFHYYDKDFNNEADTPDNFQSRRPNTSFCFLDIRSPGLGDTAMYLCATSRDIGATYEQYFGPGTRLTVT.